These T cell receptor beta chains were read from a single sample in a study of blood T cells in healthy people across ages. TCRdb re-derived calls from the 5' RACE reads in MiXCR, one entry per CDR3 protein. The table lists about 1.5 million distinct CDR3 sequences, about 42% of them singletons. What was sequenced was blood. These receptor sequences come from a woman under 30 in good health. The CDR3 runs from the conserved cysteine through the conserved F or W. Not all rows give a size; the values are once, few, many and, for expanded clones, a class.

J gene: TRBJ1-1
V gene: TRBV29-1
clone size: -
CDR3 protein: CSAAGKNTEAFF

J gene: TRBJ2-1
V gene: TRBV6-5
clone size: -
CDR3 protein: CASSYGGNSYNEQFF

J gene: TRBJ2-1
V gene: TRBV6-2/TRBV6-3
clone size: -
CDR3 protein: CASSRLAGEGNEQFF

J gene: TRBJ1-2
V gene: TRBV5-6
clone size: -
CDR3 protein: CASSLDGTYTF

J gene: TRBJ2-2
V gene: TRBV28
clone size: -
CDR3 protein: CASSLSIGGTGELFF

J gene: -
V gene: TRBV3-1
clone size: once
CDR3 protein: CASSRGVVLEQYF

J gene: TRBJ1-2
V gene: TRBV29-1
clone size: many
CDR3 protein: CSVPMGSRGYTF

J gene: TRBJ1-5
V gene: TRBV29-1
clone size: -
CDR3 protein: CSVETESNQPQHF

J gene: TRBJ1-5
V gene: TRBV6-2/TRBV6-3
clone size: once
CDR3 protein: CASRDPGQGLQPQHF

J gene: TRBJ1-2
V gene: TRBV29-1
clone size: -
CDR3 protein: CSVEDRVPDSFYGYTF

J gene: TRBJ2-1
V gene: TRBV7-2
clone size: few
CDR3 protein: CASSPIAGRGRNEQFF

J gene: TRBJ2-6
V gene: TRBV12-3/TRBV12-4
clone size: -
CDR3 protein: CASAPRDSGANVLTF

J gene: TRBJ1-2
V gene: TRBV5-1
clone size: few
CDR3 protein: CASSYGSWGSSYGYTF

J gene: TRBJ2-3
V gene: TRBV20-1
clone size: -
CDR3 protein: CSARGRAADTQYF

J gene: TRBJ1-6
V gene: TRBV28
clone size: few
CDR3 protein: CASRPPLRQGLKSPLHF

J gene: TRBJ2-7
V gene: TRBV12-3/TRBV12-4
clone size: many
CDR3 protein: CASRRTSGSYEQYF

J gene: TRBJ1-2
V gene: TRBV6-6
clone size: -
CDR3 protein: CASSPFGELGYTF

J gene: TRBJ1-5
V gene: TRBV12-5
clone size: -
CDR3 protein: CASGLVVSYDVQPQHF

J gene: TRBJ1-1
V gene: TRBV6-1
clone size: few
CDR3 protein: CASPGAAEAFF

J gene: TRBJ1-4
V gene: TRBV5-1
clone size: -
CDR3 protein: CASSRGPRGEEKLFF

J gene: TRBJ1-3
V gene: TRBV29-1
clone size: -
CDR3 protein: CSVGDWNTIYF

J gene: TRBJ2-3
V gene: TRBV28
clone size: -
CDR3 protein: CASAQRGLGTDMQYF

J gene: -
V gene: TRBV4-1
clone size: -
CDR3 protein: CASSQSQGGEQYF

J gene: TRBJ2-5
V gene: TRBV12-3/TRBV12-4
clone size: few
CDR3 protein: CASSFRTGGETQYF

J gene: -
V gene: TRBV9
clone size: -
CDR3 protein: CASSDGTYNEQYF

J gene: TRBJ1-1
V gene: TRBV5-5
clone size: -
CDR3 protein: CASSFEVPTVMNTEAFF

J gene: TRBJ2-7
V gene: TRBV5-6
clone size: -
CDR3 protein: CASSVKGQGFYEQYF

J gene: TRBJ1-5
V gene: TRBV7-2
clone size: few
CDR3 protein: CASSPYGTGNGNQPQHF

J gene: TRBJ2-3
V gene: TRBV7-6
clone size: -
CDR3 protein: CASSGGQGLITDTQYF